Listed here are 4 T cell receptor beta chains from one sample, sequenced in a study of blood T cell repertoires in COVID-19. Clones were sequenced by immunoSEQ multiplex PCR, and TCRdb holds only the in-frame ones, with some missing. The data show some 180,000 clones, roughly 76% seen once. The source material was peripheral blood. The receptors come from a woman between 40 and 50 years old with COVID-19, enrolled during active disease.

V usage is TRBV11-2 and J usage is TRBJ2-5; D unclear. The CDR3 runs to 12 residues. The germline V gene encodes CDR1 SGHAT and CDR2 FQNNGV. V gave up 3 bases and J gave up 5 bases, with 7 bases separating them. This CDR3 is CASSFNRETQYF. Here the CDR3 DNA reads TGTGCCAGCAGCTTTAACCGGGAGACCCAGTACTTC.

The CDR3 loop is CASSSKGYTF. Written as DNA, the CDR3 is TGTGCCAGCAGCTCTAAGGGCTACACCTTC. This chain uses TRBV7-9 with TRBJ1-2; D is ambiguous. V dropped 4 bases and J dropped 8 bases, with 5 bases sitting between them. CDR1 and CDR2 from the germline V gene are SEHNR and FQNEAQ (reference sequence). The CDR3 is 10 residues long.

This clone was seen at least ten times. The chain employs TRBV6-5 and TRBJ1-2, with D perhaps matching TRBD1 (5 bases). The CDR3 loop spans 13 amino acids. Per germline, CDR1 MNHEY and CDR2 SVGAGI. Trimming took off 5 bases at V and 8 bases at J, with 15 bases between the two ends. The DNA for the CDR3 is TGTGCCAGCAGTATCCAGGCCGGGGGAGGCTACACCTTC. Translated, it gives CASSIQAGGGYTF.

The V gene is TRBV11-3, the J gene TRBJ2-2, with 14 bases that match TRBD2. Germline V gene lookup returns CDR1 SGHNT and CDR2 YENEEA. There are 18 residues in the CDR3. The V gene end was trimmed by 3 bases and the J gene end by 4 bases; junction bases not matched to a gene: 7. The chain's CDR3 is CASSFSPGLAGATGELFF. Written as DNA, the CDR3 is TGTGCCAGCAGCTTCAGTCCGGGACTAGCGGGGGCCACCGGGGAGCTGTTTTTT.